This T cell receptor beta chain was captured by sequencing in a study of cytomegalovirus exposure and HLA in healthy donors. Broader study findings: When the data were analyzed later, several of the most significant clusters appeared to be linked to common viral pathogens. In vitro work confirmed that three CMV-associated chains recognize CMV antigens. Owing to their indistinguishability, certain V segments, notably TRBV6-2 and TRBV6-3, were excluded.

CDR3 length equals 12 residues. V shed 0 bases and J shed 11 bases, with 10 bases lying between them. Germline V CDR1 and CDR2: MNHEY, SVGAGI. This clone showed up just once. Its antigen remains unknown. The PCR ran on 60 Vbeta and 13 Jbeta primers. Assay: immunoSEQ multiplex PCR; the TCRdb copy retains only in-frame clones and omits some. The sample yields approximately 120,000 clones, approximately 71% seen once. The sequenced material came from PBMCs. The rearrangement joins TRBV6-5 to TRBJ1-1; D may be TRBD1 (5 bases). This sequence was found in a woman between 45 and 60 years old in good health and CMV-seronegative. CDR3 loop: CASSYSGEAAFF. The DNA of the CDR3 is TGTGCCAGCAGTTACTCAGGGGAGGCGGCTTTCTTT.